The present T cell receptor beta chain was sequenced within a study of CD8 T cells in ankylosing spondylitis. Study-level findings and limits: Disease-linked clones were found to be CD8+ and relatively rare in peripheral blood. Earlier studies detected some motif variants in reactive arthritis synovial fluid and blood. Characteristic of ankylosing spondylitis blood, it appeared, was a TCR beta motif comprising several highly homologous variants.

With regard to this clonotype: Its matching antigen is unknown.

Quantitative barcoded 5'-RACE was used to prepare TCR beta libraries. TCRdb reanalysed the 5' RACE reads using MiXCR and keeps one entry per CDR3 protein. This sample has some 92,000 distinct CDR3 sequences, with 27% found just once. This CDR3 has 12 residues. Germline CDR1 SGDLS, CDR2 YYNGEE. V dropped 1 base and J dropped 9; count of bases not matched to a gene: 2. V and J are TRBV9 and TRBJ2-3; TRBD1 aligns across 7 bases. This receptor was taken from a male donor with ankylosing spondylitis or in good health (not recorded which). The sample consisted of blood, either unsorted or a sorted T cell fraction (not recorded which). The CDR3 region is CASSVRDRTQYF. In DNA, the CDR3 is TGTGCCAGCAGCGTAAGGGACAGAACGCAGTATTTT.